This paragraph reports one T cell receptor beta chain. Its antigen is still unknown. These data are taken from a study of response to subunit inactivated influenza vaccine. Study results and limitations: New T cells are recruited in small numbers by each seasonal influenza vaccination, according to the authors' suggestion.

This CDR3 region has 15 residues. CDR1 and CDR2 (germline): SGHAT, FQNNGV. The V gene lost 3 bases and the J gene lost 2 bases, with 14 bases spanning the gap. TCRdb independently ran MiXCR on the RT-PCR reads; one entry per CDR3 protein. Altogether under 550,000 distinct CDR3 sequences are present, less than 8% being singletons, with the ten largest covering 13%. This clonotype originated in a man between 50 and 70 years old who received an inactivated influenza vaccine. The sequencing here drew on PBMCs from blood, taken around 2 years after vaccination. The genes are TRBV11-2 and TRBJ2-7; D is uncertain. In DNA form, the CDR3 reads TGTGCCAGCAGCTTGGTGGTAGGCAGCGCCTACGAGCAGTACTTC. As protein: CASSLVVGSAYEQYF.